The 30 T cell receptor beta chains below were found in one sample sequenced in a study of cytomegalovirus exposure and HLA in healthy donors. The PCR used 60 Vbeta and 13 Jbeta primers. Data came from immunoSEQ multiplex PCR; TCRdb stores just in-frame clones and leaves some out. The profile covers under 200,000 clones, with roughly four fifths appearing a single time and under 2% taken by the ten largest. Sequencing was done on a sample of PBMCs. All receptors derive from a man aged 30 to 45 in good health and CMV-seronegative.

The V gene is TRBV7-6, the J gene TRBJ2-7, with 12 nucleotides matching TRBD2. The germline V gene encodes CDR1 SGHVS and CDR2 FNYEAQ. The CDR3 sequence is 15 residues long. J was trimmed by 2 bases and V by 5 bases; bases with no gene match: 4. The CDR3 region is CASSQTSGGAYEQYF. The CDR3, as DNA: TGTGCCAGCAGCCAGACTAGCGGGGGAGCCTACGAGCAGTACTTC.

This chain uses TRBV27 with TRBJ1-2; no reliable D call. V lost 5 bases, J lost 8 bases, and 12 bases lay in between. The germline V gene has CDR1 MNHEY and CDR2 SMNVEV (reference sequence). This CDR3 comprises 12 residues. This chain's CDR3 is CASSVPGGGYTF. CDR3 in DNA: TGTGCCAGCAGTGTCCCAGGTGGGGGCTACACCTTC.

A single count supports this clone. The DNA of the CDR3 is TGTGCCAGCAGCTTAGACGGAGGGAAGCAGTACTTC. This translates into CASSLDGGKQYF. The chain recombines TRBV7-2 with TRBJ2-7, with a tentative D call TRBD2 (6 bases). CDR1 SGHTA and CDR2 FQGNSA come from the germline V gene. The CDR3 sequence is 12 residues long. Trimming stripped 1 base from V and 8 bases from J, with 9 bases between.

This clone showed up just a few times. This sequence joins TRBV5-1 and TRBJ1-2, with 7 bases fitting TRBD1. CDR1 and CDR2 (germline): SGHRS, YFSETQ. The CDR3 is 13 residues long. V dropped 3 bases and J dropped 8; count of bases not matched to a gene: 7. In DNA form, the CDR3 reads TGCGCCAGCAGCTGGGGGGACAGTAGGGGCTACACCTTC. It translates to CASSWGDSRGYTF.

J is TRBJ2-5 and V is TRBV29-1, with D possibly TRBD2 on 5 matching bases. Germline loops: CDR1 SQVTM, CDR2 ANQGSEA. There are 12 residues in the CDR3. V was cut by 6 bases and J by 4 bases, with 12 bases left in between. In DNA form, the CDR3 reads TGCAGCGTACCGGGAATAGGAGAGACCCAGTACTTC. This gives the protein CSVPGIGETQYF. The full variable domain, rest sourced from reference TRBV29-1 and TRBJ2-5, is SAVISQKPSRDICQRGTSLTIQCQVDSQVTMMFWYRQQPGQSLTLIATANQGSEATYESGFVIDKFPISRPNLTFSTLTVSNMSPEDSSIYLCSVPGIGETQYFGPGTRLLVL.

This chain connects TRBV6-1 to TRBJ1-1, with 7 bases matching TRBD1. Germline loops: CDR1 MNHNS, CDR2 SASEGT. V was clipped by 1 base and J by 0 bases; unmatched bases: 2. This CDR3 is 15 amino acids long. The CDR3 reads CASSEGTGMNTEAFF. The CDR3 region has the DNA TGTGCCAGCAGTGAAGGGACAGGTATGAACACTGAAGCTTTCTTT.

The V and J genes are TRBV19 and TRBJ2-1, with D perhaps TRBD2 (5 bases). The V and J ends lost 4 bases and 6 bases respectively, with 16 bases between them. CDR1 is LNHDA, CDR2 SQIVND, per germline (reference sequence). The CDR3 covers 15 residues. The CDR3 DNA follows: TGTGCCAGTAGTAAGGAGACTACTTTGTTCAATGAGCAGTTCTTC. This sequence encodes CASSKETTLFNEQFF.

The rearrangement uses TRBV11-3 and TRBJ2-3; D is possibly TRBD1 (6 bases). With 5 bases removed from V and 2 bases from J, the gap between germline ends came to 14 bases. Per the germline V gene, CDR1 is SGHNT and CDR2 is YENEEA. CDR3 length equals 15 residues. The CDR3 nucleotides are TGTGCCAGCAGCCGAACAGGGACGGTCACAGATACGCAGTATTTT. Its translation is CASSRTGTVTDTQYF.

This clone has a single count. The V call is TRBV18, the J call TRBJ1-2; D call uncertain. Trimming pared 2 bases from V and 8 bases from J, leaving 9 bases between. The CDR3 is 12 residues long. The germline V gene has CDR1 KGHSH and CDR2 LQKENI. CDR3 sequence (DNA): TGTGCCAGCTCACCAGCGGGTGGCGGCTACACCTTC. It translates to CASSPAGGGYTF.

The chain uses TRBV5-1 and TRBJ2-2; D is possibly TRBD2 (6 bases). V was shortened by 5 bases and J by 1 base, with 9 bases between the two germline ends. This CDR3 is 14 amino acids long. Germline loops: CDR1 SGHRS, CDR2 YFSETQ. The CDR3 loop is CASRGRENTGELFF. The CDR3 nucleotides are TGCGCCAGCAGGGGGCGGGAGAACACCGGGGAGCTGTTTTTT.

CDR3 nucleotide sequence: TGCGCCAGCAGCTTGAATCCAGGGTACTACGAGCAGTACTTC. It is translated as CASSLNPGYYEQYF. V and J are TRBV5-1 and TRBJ2-7; TRBD1 is a possible D gene (5 bases). Germline V gene data show CDR1 as SGHRS and CDR2 as YFSETQ. Trimming took 1 base from V and 3 from J, leaving 11 bases between them. This CDR3 contains 14 residues.

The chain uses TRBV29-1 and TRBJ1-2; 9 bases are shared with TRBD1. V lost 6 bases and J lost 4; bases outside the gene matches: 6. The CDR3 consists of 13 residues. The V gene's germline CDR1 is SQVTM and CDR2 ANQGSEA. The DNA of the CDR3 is TGCAGCGTGTCTCGACAGGGGGGCTATGGCTACACCTTC. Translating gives CSVSRQGGYGYTF.

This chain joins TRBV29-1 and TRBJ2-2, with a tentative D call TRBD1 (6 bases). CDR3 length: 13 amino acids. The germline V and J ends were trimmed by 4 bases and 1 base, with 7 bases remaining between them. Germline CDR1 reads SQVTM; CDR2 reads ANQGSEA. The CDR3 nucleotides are TGCAGCGTTGCGACAGGGAACACCGGGGAGCTGTTTTTT. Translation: CSVATGNTGELFF.

The CDR3 DNA sequence: TGTGCCAGCAGCGCGGGGGGGGCGGGGTATACGCAGTATTTT. It is translated as CASSAGGAGYTQYF. The chain combines TRBV11-3 with TRBJ2-3; 9 bases fit TRBD2. Germline V lookup: CDR1 SGHNT, CDR2 YENEEA. The CDR3 is made up of 14 amino acids. The V and J ends lost 5 bases and 7 bases, in that order; junction bases with no gene match: 7.

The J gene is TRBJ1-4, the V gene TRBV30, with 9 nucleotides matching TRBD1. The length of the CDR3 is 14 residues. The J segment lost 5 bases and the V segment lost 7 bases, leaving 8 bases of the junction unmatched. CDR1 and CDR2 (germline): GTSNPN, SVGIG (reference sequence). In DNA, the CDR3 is TGTGCCTTCGGGGGGACAGGGAAAAATGAAAAACTGTTTTTT. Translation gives CAFGGTGKNEKLFF.

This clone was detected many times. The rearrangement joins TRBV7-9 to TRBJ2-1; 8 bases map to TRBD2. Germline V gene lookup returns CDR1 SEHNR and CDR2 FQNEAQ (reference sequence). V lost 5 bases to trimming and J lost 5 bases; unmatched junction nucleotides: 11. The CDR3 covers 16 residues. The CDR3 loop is CASSKGAGAQHNEQFF. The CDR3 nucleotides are TGTGCCAGCAGCAAAGGAGCGGGAGCCCAACACAATGAGCAGTTCTTC. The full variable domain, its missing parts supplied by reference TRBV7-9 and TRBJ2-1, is DTGVSQNPRHKITKRGQNVTFRCDPISEHNRLYWYRQTLGQGPEFLTYFQNEAQLEKSRLLSDRFSAERPKGSFSTLEIQRTEQGDSAMYLCASSKGAGAQHNEQFFGPGTRLTVL.

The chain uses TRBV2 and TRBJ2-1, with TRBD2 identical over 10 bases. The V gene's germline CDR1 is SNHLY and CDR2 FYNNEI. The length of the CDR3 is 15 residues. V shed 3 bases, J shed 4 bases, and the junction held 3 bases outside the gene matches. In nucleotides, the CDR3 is TGTGCCAGCAGTGAGGCTAGCGGGAGTTACAATGAGCAGTTCTTC. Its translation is CASSEASGSYNEQFF.

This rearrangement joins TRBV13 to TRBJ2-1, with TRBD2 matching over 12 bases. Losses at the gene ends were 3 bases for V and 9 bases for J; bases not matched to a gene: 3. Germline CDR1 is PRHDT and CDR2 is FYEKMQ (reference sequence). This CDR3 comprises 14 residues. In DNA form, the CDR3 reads TGTGCCAGCAGCTTCGGGACTAGCGGGCTTGAGCAGTTCTTC. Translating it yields CASSFGTSGLEQFF. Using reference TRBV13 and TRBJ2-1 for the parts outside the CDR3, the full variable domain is AAGVIQSPRHLIKEKRETATLKCYPIPRHDTVYWYQQGPGQDPQFLISFYEKMQSDKGSIPDRFSAQQFSDYHSELNMSSLELGDSALYFCASSFGTSGLEQFFGPGTRLTVL.

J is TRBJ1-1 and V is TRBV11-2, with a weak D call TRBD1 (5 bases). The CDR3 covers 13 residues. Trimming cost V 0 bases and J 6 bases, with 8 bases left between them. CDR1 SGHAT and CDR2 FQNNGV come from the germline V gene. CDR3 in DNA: TGTGCCAGCAGCTTAGATCCAGGGCCTGAAGCTTTCTTT. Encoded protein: CASSLDPGPEAFF.

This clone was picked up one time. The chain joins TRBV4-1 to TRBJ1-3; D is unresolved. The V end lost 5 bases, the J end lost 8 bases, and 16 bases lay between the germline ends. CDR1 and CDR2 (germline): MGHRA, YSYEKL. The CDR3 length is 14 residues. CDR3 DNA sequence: TGCGCCAGCAGCTTGGCCTATCCCGGAGACACCATATATTTT. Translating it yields CASSLAYPGDTIYF.

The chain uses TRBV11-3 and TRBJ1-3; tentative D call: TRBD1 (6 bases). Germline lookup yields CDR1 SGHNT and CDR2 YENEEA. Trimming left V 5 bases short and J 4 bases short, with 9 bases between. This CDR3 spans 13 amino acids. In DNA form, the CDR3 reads TGTGCCAGCAGCCGAGACAGGGGAAACACCATATATTTT. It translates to CASSRDRGNTIYF.

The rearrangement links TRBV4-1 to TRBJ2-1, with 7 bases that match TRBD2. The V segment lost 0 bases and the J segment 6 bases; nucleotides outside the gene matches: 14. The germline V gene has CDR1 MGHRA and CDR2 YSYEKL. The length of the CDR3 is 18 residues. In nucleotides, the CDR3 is TGCGCCAGCAGCCAAGATGAAGTCAGCGGGGCCGAGATCAATGAGCAGTTCTTC. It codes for CASSQDEVSGAEINEQFF.

The CDR3 DNA reads as TGTGCCAGCAGGCTAGCGGGAGTATACAATGAGCAGTTCTTC. Translated: CASRLAGVYNEQFF. V usage is TRBV6-5 and J usage is TRBJ2-1; 10 positions match TRBD2. The germline V gene has CDR1 MNHEY and CDR2 SVGAGI. This CDR3 is built from 14 residues. Trimming removed 6 bases from V and 4 bases from J; junction bases left unmatched: 3.

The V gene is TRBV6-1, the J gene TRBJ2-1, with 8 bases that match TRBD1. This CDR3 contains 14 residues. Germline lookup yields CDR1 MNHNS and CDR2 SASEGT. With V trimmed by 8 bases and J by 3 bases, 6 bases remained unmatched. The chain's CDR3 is CASQTGENYNEQFF. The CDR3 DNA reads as TGTGCCAGCCAGACAGGGGAGAACTACAATGAGCAGTTCTTC.

CDR3 sequence: CASNNGTNVNEQFF. The CDR3, as DNA: TGTGCCAGTAATAACGGGACTAACGTCAATGAGCAGTTCTTC. V is TRBV19 and J is TRBJ2-1; 7 nucleotides align to TRBD2. Trimming cost V 7 bases and J 6 bases; bases outside gene matches: 9. This CDR3 comprises 14 residues. Germline V gene lookup returns CDR1 LNHDA and CDR2 SQIVND (reference sequence).

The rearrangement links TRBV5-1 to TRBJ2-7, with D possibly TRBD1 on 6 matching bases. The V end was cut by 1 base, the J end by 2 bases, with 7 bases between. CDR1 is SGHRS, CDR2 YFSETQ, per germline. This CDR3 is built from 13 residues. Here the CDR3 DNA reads TGCGCCAGCAGCTTGCAGGGGACCTACGAGCAGTACTTC. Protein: CASSLQGTYEQYF.

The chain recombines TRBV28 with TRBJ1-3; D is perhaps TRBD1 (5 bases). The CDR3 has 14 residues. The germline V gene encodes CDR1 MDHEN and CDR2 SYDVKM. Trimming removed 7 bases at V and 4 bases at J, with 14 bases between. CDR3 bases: TGTGCCAGCATCCCGGGGGGGGTAGGAAACACCATATATTTT. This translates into CASIPGGVGNTIYF.

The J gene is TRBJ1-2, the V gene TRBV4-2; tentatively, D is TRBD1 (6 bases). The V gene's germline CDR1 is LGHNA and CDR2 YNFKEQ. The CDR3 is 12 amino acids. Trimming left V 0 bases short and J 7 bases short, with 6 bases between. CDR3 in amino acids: CASSQETGGYTF. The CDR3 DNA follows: TGTGCCAGCAGCCAAGAGACAGGTGGCTACACCTTC.

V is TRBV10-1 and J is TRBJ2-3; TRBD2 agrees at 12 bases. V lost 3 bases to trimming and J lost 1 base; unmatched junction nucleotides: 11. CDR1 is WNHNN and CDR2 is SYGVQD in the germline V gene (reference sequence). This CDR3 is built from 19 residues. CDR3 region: CASSDSLTSGRKGTDTQYF. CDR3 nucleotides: TGCGCCAGCAGTGATAGTTTGACTAGCGGGAGAAAGGGCACAGATACGCAGTATTTT.

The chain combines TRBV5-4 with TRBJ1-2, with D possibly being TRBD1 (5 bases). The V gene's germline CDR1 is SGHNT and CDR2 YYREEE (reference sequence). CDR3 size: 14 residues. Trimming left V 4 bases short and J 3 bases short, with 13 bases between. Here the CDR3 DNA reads TGTGCCAGCAGCCGCCTCCAGGGTGACTATGGCTACACCTTC. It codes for CASSRLQGDYGYTF.